This T cell receptor (beta chain) stems from a study of shared clonotypes between healthy human individuals. The study, taken as a whole, reports: Specimens sampled were limited to blood, with tissue repertoires likely differing.

For this clone: The antigen is not known.

The ends were cut back, 1 base at V and 0 bases at J, with 7 bases in the middle. The CDR3 runs 16 residues. CDR1 and CDR2 (germline): LGHNA, YSLEER. When replicate PCRs were run on unsorted PBMC, they used 300 ng DNA, 30,000 to 35,000 T cell genomes. In the original workflow: Filtering was not the same, since immunoSEQ gave junction-only sequences without quality scores. Only in-frame clones appear in the TCRdb table, and some are missing; sequencing was by immunoSEQ multiplex PCR. Clone size and the V and J calls come from that table; the DNA yielded D and trimming. Found here are 490,000 or so clones, about 79% of them singletons; the top ten hold roughly 13%.

The chain links TRBV4-3 to TRBJ2-6; D remains ambiguous. The receptor comes from a woman between 40 and 50 years old in good health. Some clones in this sample may be carry-over from other donors' samples. The sample taken for sequencing was PBMCs. The CDR3 DNA reads TGCGCCAGCAGCCAAGTGGTCCCCTCTGGGGCCAACGTCCTGACTTTC. It encodes CASSQVVPSGANVLTF.